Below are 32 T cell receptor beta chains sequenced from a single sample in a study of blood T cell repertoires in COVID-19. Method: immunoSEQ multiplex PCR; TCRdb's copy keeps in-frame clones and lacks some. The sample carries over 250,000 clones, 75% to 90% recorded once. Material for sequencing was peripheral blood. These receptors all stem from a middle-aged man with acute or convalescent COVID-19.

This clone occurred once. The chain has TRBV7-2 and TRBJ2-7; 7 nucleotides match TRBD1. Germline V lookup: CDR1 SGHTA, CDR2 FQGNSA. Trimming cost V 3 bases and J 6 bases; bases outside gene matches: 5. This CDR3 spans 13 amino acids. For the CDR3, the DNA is TGTGCCAGCAGCTTGAGACAGGGTGCCGAGCAGTACTTC. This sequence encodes CASSLRQGAEQYF.

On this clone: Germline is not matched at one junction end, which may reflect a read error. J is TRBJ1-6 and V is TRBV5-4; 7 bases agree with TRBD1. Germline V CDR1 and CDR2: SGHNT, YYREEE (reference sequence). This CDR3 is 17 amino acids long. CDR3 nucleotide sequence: TGTGCCAGCAGCATCGGACAGGTCGCTGGATATAGTTCACCCCTCCACTTT. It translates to CASSIGQVAGYSSPLHF.

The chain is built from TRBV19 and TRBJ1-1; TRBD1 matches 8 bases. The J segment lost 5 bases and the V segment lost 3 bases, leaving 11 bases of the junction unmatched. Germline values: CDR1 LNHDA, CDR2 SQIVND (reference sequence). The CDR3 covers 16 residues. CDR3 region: CASSMPRTGRSTEAFF. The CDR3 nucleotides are TGTGCCAGTAGTATGCCTCGGACAGGGAGGAGTACTGAAGCTTTCTTT.

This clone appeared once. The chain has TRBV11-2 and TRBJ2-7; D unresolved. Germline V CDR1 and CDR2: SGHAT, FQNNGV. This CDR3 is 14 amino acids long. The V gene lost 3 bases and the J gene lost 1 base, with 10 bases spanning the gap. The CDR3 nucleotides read TGTGCCAGCAGCTTTTTTCGAGAGTCCTACGAGCAGTACTTC. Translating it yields CASSFFRESYEQYF.

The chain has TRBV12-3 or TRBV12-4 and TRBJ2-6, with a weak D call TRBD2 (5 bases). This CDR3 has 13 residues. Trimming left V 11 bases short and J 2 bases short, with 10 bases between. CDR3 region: CALRRAGANVLTF. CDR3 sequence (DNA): TGTGCCTTGAGGCGGGCTGGGGCCAACGTCCTGACTTTC.

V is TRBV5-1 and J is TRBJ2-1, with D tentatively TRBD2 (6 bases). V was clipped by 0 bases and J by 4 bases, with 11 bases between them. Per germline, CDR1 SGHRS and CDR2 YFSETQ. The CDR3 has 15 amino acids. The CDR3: CASSLVAGMYNEQFF. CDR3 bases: TGCGCCAGCAGCTTGGTGGCGGGGATGTACAATGAGCAGTTCTTC.

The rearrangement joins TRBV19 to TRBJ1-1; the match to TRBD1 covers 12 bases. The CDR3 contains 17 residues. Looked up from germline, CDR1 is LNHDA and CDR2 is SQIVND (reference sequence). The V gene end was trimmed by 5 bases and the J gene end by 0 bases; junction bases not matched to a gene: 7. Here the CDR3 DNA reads TGTGCCAGTAGTCCCGGGACAGGGGGCAACCTGAACACTGAAGCTTTCTTT. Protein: CASSPGTGGNLNTEAFF.

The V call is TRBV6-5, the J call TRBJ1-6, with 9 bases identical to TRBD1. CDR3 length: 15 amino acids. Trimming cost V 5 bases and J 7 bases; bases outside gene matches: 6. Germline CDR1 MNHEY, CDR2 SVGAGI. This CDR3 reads CASSLPGTGNSPLHF. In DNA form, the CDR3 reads TGTGCCAGCAGTCTCCCCGGGACAGGGAATTCACCCCTCCACTTT.

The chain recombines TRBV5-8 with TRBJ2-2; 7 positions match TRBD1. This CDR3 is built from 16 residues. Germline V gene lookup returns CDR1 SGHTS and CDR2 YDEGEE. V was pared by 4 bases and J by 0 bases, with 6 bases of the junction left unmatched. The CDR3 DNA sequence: TGTGCCAGCAGCCGTGGGACAGCCGCGAACACCGGGGAGCTGTTTTTT. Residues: CASSRGTAANTGELFF.

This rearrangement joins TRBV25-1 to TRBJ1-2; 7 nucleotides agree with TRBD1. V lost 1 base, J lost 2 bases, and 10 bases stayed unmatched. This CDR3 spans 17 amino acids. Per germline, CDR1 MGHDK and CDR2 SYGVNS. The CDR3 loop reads CASSESSWTGTNYGYTF. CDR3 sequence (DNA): TGTGCCAGCAGTGAATCTTCGTGGACAGGCACGAACTATGGCTACACCTTC.

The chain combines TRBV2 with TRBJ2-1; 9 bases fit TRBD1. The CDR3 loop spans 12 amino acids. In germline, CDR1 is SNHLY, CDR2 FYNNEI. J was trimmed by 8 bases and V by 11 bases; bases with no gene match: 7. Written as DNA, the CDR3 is TGTGCCGGGGGACAGGGAGGGGATGAGCAGTTCTTC. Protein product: CAGGQGGDEQFF.

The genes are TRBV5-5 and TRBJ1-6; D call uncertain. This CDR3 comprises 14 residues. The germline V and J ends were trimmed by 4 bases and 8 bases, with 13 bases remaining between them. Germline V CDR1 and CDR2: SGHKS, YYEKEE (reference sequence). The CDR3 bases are TGTGCCAGCAGCAGTGACGGGAATTATTCACCCCTCCACTTT. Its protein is CASSSDGNYSPLHF.

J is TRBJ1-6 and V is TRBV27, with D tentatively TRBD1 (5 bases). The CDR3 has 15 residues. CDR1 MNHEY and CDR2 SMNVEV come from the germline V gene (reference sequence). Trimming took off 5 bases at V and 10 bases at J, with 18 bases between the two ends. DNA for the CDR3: TGTGCCAGCAGTCGAACGGGAGACGGGGGATCACCCCTCCACTTT. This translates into CASSRTGDGGSPLHF.

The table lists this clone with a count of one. CDR3 region: CAWRTGLSYTF. The CDR3 DNA is TGTGCCTGGAGGACAGGGTTATCCTACACCTTC. The J gene is TRBJ1-2, the V gene TRBV30; 7 positions agree with TRBD1. Germline V gives CDR1 GTSNPN, CDR2 SVGIG (reference sequence). The J segment lost 10 bases and the V segment lost 3 bases, leaving 5 bases of the junction unmatched. The CDR3 contains 11 residues. Combining the CDR3 with reference TRBV30 and TRBJ1-2 gives the whole variable domain SQTIHQWPATLVQPVGSPLSLECTVEGTSNPNLYWYRQAAGRGLQLLFYSVGIGQISSEVPQNLSASRPQDRQFILSSKKLLLSDSGFYLCAWRTGLSYTFGSGTRLTVV.

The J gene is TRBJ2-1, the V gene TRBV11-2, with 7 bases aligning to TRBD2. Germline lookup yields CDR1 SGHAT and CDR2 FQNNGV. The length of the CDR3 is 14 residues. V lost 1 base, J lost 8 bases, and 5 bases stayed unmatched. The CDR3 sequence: CASSLAGGRYEQFF. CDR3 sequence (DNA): TGTGCCAGCAGCTTAGCGGGGGGAAGGTATGAGCAGTTCTTC.

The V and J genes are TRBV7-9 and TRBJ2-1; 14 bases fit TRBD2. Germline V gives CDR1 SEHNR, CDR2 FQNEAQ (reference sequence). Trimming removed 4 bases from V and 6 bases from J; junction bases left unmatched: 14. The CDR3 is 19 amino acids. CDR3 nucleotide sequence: TGTGCCAGCAGCTATGTCGGGACTAGCGGGGGTTCCCGGGGCAATGAGCAGTTCTTC. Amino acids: CASSYVGTSGGSRGNEQFF.

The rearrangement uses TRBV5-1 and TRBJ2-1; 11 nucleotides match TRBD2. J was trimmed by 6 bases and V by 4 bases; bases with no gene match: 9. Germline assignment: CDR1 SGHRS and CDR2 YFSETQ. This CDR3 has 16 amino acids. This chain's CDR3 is CASSPGRLAGTNEQFF. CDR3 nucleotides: TGCGCCAGCAGCCCAGGGAGACTAGCGGGGACCAATGAGCAGTTCTTC.

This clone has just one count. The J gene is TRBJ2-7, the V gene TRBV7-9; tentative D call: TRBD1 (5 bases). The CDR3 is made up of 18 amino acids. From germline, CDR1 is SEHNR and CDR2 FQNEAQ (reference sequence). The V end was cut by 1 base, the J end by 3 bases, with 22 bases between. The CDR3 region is CASSLDLWGKPAVYEQYF. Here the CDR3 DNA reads TGTGCCAGCAGCTTAGATCTATGGGGCAAACCGGCCGTCTACGAGCAGTACTTC.

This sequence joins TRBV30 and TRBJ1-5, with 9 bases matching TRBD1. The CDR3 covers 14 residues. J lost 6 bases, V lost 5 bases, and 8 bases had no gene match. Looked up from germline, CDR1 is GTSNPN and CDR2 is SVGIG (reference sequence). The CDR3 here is CAWVGQGNGQPQHF. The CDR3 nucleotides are TGTGCCTGGGTCGGACAGGGGAATGGTCAGCCCCAGCATTTT.

The DNA of the CDR3 is TGTGCCAGCAGAAGACTAGCGGGGCCGGATGAGCAGTTCTTC. Protein: CASRRLAGPDEQFF. This rearrangement joins TRBV2 to TRBJ2-1; 11 bases are a match to TRBD2. The CDR3 is 14 residues long. Germline V gene sequence: CDR1 SNHLY, CDR2 FYNNEI. Unmatched junction bases numbered 6, after V lost 6 bases and J lost 8 bases.

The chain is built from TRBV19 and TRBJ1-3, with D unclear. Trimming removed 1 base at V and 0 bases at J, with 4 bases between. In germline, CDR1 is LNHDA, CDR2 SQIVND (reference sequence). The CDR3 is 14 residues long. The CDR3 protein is CASSIVSSGNTIYF. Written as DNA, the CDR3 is TGTGCCAGTAGTATAGTCAGCTCTGGAAACACCATATATTTT.

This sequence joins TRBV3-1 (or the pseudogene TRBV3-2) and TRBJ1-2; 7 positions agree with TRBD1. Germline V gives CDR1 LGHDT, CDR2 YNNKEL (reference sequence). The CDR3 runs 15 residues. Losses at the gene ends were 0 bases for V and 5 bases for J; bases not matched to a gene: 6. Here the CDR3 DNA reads TGTGCCAGCAGCCAAGATGCGGCAGGGGGATATGGCTACACCTTC. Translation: CASSQDAAGGYGYTF.

The CDR3 reads CAISSAGSNQPQHF. The CDR3 DNA sequence: TGTGCCATCAGTTCGGCAGGGAGCAATCAGCCCCAGCATTTT. The chain has TRBV10-3 and TRBJ1-5; perhaps TRBD1 as D (5 bases). The CDR3 totals 14 residues. The germline gives CDR1 ENHRY, CDR2 SYGVKD. V lost 5 bases and J lost 1, with 9 bases in between.

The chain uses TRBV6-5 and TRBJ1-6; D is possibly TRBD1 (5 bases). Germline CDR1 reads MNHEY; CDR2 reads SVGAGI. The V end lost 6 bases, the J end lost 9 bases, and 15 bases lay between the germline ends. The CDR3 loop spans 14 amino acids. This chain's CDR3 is CASSDGVGGSPLHF. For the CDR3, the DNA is TGTGCCAGCAGCGACGGGGTGGGGGGTTCACCCCTCCACTTT.

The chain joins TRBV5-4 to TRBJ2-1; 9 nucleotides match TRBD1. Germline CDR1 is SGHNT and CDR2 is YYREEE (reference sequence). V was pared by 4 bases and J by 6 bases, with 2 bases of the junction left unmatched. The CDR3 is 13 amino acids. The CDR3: CASSGTGFNEQFF. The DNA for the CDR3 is TGTGCCAGCAGCGGGACAGGGTTCAATGAGCAGTTCTTC.

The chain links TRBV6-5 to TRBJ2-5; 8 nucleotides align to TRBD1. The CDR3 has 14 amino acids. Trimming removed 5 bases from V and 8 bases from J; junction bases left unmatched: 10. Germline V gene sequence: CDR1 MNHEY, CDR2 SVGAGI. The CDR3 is CASSPPTGDETQYF. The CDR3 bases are TGTGCCAGCAGTCCCCCGACAGGGGATGAAACCCAGTACTTC.

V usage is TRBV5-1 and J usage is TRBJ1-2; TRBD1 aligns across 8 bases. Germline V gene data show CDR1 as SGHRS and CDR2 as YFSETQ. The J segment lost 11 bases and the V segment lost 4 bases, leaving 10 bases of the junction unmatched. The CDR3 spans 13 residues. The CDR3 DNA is TGCGCCAGCAGCCTAGGACAGGGCCAGAAGTACACCTTC. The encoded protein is CASSLGQGQKYTF.

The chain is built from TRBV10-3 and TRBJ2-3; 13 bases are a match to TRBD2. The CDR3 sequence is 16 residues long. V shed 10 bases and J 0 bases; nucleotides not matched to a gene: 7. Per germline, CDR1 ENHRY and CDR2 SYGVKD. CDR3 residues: CATRLAGGLSTDTQYF. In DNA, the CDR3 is TGTGCCACAAGACTAGCGGGGGGCCTTAGCACAGATACGCAGTATTTT.

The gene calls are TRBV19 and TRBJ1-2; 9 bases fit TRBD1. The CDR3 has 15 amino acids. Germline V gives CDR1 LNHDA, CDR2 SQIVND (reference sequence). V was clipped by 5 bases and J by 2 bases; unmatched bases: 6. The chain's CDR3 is CASSVSGTGNYGYTF. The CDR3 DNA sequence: TGTGCCAGTAGTGTCTCCGGGACAGGGAACTATGGCTACACCTTC.

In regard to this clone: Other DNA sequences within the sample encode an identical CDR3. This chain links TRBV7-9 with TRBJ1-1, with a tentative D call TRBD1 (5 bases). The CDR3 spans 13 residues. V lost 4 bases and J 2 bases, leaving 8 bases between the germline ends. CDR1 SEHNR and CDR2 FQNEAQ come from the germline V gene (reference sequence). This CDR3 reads CASSSQGNTEAFF. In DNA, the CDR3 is TGTGCCAGCAGCTCCCAGGGTAACACTGAAGCTTTCTTT.

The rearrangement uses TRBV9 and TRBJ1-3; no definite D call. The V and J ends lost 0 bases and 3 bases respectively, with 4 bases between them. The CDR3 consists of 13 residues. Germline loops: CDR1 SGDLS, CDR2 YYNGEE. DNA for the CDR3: TGTGCCAGCAGCGTAGGTTATGGAAACACCATATATTTT. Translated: CASSVGYGNTIYF.

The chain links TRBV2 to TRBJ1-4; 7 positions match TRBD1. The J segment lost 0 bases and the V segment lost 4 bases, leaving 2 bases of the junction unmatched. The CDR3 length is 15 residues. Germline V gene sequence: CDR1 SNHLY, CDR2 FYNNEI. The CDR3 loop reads CASSVTGATNEKLFF. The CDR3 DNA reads TGTGCCAGCAGTGTAACAGGGGCAACTAATGAAAAACTGTTTTTT.